Shown below are 20 T cell receptor beta chains from a single sample sequenced in a study of shared clonotypes between healthy human individuals (TCRdb year 2020). The library relied on the immunoSEQ multiplex PCR assay. What TCRdb holds here is the immuneACCESS table cut down to in-frame rearrangements. Part of the clones is not present; checked against another copy, under half of the missing clones reflect an unresolved V gene, and the others are unexplained. The sample yields fewer than 650,000 clones; around 76% were counted once. The ten top clones hold 12% of the sample. The sample was PBMCs. The receptors were gathered from a woman aged 35 to 49 in good health. Some clones in this sample may be carry-over from other donors' samples.

The chain joins TRBV7-2 to TRBJ2-7; 9 positions match TRBD1. Germline V gene data show CDR1 as SGHTA and CDR2 as FQGNSA. V gave up 4 bases and J gave up 6 bases; unmatched junction bases: 10. The CDR3 totals 15 residues. CDR3 DNA sequence: TGTGCCAGCAGCTACCGATCGGGACAGGGATCCGAGCAGTACTTC. It translates to CASSYRSGQGSEQYF.

The J gene is TRBJ2-3, the V gene TRBV27; TRBD2 aligns across 10 bases. This CDR3 spans 15 amino acids. Germline CDR1 and CDR2: MNHEY and SMNVEV (reference sequence). Trimming took 5 bases from V and 3 from J; bases not matched to a gene: 5. DNA for the CDR3: TGTGCCAGCAGTGAACCGGGACTAGCGACAGATACGCAGTATTTT. Protein: CASSEPGLATDTQYF.

Points on this clone: With only one base between it and a far larger clone, this is likely a read error. The chain has TRBV21-1 and TRBJ2-7; the D segment call TRBD2 is taken from the table without a DNA check. TRBV21-1 is a pseudogene segment. This CDR3 has 15 amino acids. CDR3 coding DNA: TGTGCCAGCAGCAAAGACGCAGCGAGAGCGGAAGAGCAGTACTTC. It yields the protein CASSKDAARAEEQYF.

This clone was counted a single time. The rearrangement joins TRBV28 to TRBJ2-2, with unresolved D. Germline assignment: CDR1 MDHEN and CDR2 SYDVKM. V was pared by 4 bases and J by 0 bases, with 9 bases between. The CDR3 runs to 15 residues. The CDR3 loop reads CASSSPQANTGELFF. The CDR3 bases are TGTGCCAGCAGTTCTCCCCAGGCGAACACCGGGGAGCTGTTTTTT.

The chain has TRBV5-1 and TRBJ1-1; D is undetermined. This CDR3 comprises 14 residues. V gave up 0 bases and J gave up 4 bases, with 10 bases separating them. Germline V gives CDR1 SGHRS, CDR2 YFSETQ. The CDR3 DNA follows: TGCGCCAGCAGCTTGGTTATTGAGAGCACTGAAGCTTTCTTT. Its translation: CASSLVIESTEAFF.

This clone has more than one count but fewer than ten. The chain carries TRBV6-5 and TRBJ1-2; maybe TRBD1 (5 bases). V dropped 6 bases and J dropped 8 bases, with 16 bases sitting between them. Per germline, CDR1 MNHEY and CDR2 SVGAGI. This CDR3 has 13 residues. The CDR3 loop reads CASSRGMGVGYTF. In nucleotides, the CDR3 is TGTGCCAGCAGCCGAGGGATGGGGGTCGGCTACACCTTC.

The rearrangement uses TRBV5-4 and TRBJ1-1; maybe TRBD1 (6 bases). Trimming stripped 1 base from V and 0 bases from J, with 19 bases between. Germline V gives CDR1 SGHNT, CDR2 YYREEE (reference sequence). The length of the CDR3 is 18 residues. CDR3 protein: CASSLSRQGKTVNTEAFF. The CDR3 DNA follows: TGTGCCAGCAGCTTGTCGCGGCAGGGGAAAACGGTGAACACTGAAGCTTTCTTT.

The J gene is TRBJ2-1, the V gene TRBV7-3, with D perhaps TRBD1 (5 bases). The V end lost 3 bases, the J end lost 0 bases, and 9 bases lay between the germline ends. The germline V gene has CDR1 SGHTA and CDR2 FQGTGA. This CDR3 contains 15 residues. As DNA, the CDR3 is TGTGCCAGCAGCTTGGGGCCGGACTCCTACAATGAGCAGTTCTTC. Residues: CASSLGPDSYNEQFF.

The chain recombines TRBV6-5 with TRBJ1-3; 9 bases line up with TRBD1. With 6 bases clipped from V and 4 bases from J, the junction kept 7 bases outside the gene matches. The germline V gene encodes CDR1 MNHEY and CDR2 SVGAGI. This CDR3 has 15 residues. Written as DNA, the CDR3 is TGTGCCAGCAGATCCCAGGGGACAGGGGGAAACACCATATATTTT. This encodes CASRSQGTGGNTIYF.

This clone appeared once. The rearrangement uses TRBV9 and TRBJ2-1; D gene unclear. The V end lost 0 bases, the J end lost 8 bases, and 12 bases lay between the germline ends. Germline V lookup: CDR1 SGDLS, CDR2 YYNGEE. The CDR3 totals 14 residues. The CDR3 DNA reads TGTGCCAGCAGCGTAGATCGCAGGTCAGATGAGCAGTTCTTC. Translating it yields CASSVDRRSDEQFF. The full variable domain, its missing parts supplied by reference TRBV9 and TRBJ2-1, is DSGVTQTPKHLITATGQRVTLRCSPRSGDLSVYWYQQSLDQGLQFLIQYYNGEERAKGNILERFSAQQFPDLHSELNLSSLELGDSALYFCASSVDRRSDEQFFGPGTRLTVL.

This clone was seen only a few times. The V gene is TRBV30, the J gene TRBJ2-7; 7 bases map to TRBD1. The CDR3 consists of 14 residues. The V segment lost 0 bases and the J segment 1 base; nucleotides outside the gene matches: 3. Germline V gives CDR1 GTSNPN, CDR2 SVGIG (reference sequence). CDR3 sequence: CAWSVGRGSYEQYF. DNA for the CDR3: TGTGCCTGGAGTGTAGGCAGGGGGTCCTACGAGCAGTACTTC.

The chain joins TRBV19 to TRBJ1-5; D remains unclear. Germline V CDR1 and CDR2: LNHDA, SQIVND (reference sequence). Between the trimmed V and J ends, which lost 3 bases and 7 bases, there was a span of 16 bases. The CDR3 is 15 residues long. CDR3 region: CASSIHRTQGQPQHF. The CDR3 nucleotides read TGTGCCAGTAGTATTCATAGGACCCAAGGGCAGCCCCAGCATTTT.

The chain employs TRBV7-9 and TRBJ2-5, with a tentative D call TRBD2 (5 bases). V gave up 5 bases and J gave up 5 bases, with 15 bases separating them. The length of the CDR3 is 14 residues. Germline assignment: CDR1 SEHNR and CDR2 FQNEAQ (reference sequence). CDR3 sequence (DNA): TGTGCCAGCAGCCCGTCCTCCTCTAGCGAGACCCAGTACTTC. Translation: CASSPSSSSETQYF.

The table lists this clone with a count of one. This likely stems from a read error, as it lies one base from a far larger clone. The chain couples TRBV30 to TRBJ2-7; no definite D call. Per germline, CDR1 GTSNPN and CDR2 SVGIG (reference sequence). The CDR3 has 13 residues. Trimming left V 2 bases short and J 12 bases short, with 20 bases between. The CDR3, as DNA: TGTGCCTGGAGTATGCCGGTGGAGCCGTTTGCGTACTTC. Encoded protein: CAWSMPVEPFAYF.

This clone was counted only a few times. The chain is built from TRBV29-1 and TRBJ1-1; 7 bases agree with TRBD1. The CDR3 sequence is 14 residues long. Trimming removed 4 bases from V and 3 bases from J; junction bases left unmatched: 8. CDR1 and CDR2 (germline): SQVTM, ANQGSEA. CDR3 DNA sequence: TGCAGCGTTGGGGAGGGGGCTTCGGACACTGAAGCTTTCTTT. Translation gives CSVGEGASDTEAFF.

Points on this clone: It is likely a read error: a sequence one base away is far more abundant. J is TRBJ2-1 and V is TRBV5-1, with TRBD1 identical over 8 bases. The V and J ends lost 4 bases and 9 bases, in that order; junction bases with no gene match: 12. This CDR3 has 15 amino acids. Germline V gene lookup returns CDR1 SGHRS and CDR2 YFSETQ. Written as DNA, the CDR3 is TGCGCCAGCAGCCCGTACAGGGGGTATACGAGTGAGCAGTTCTTC. Protein: CASSPYRGYTSEQFF.

The chain is built from TRBV11-3 and TRBJ2-7; the D gene is possibly TRBD2 (6 bases). Between the trimmed V and J ends, which lost 1 base and 3 bases, there was a span of 10 bases. The CDR3 loop spans 14 amino acids. Germline V CDR1 and CDR2: SGHNT, YENEEA. Written as DNA, the CDR3 is TGTGCCAGCAGCTTAGCGGGAGCGGGCTACGAGCAGTACTTC. This translates into CASSLAGAGYEQYF.

To note about this clone: A read error may produce the germline difference seen at one junction end. The J gene is TRBJ1-5, the V gene TRBV19; D may be TRBD1 (6 bases). CDR3 size: 11 residues. The germline CDR1 and CDR2 sequences are LNHDA and SQIVND (reference sequence). Here the CDR3 reads CASSTQGPRHF. CDR3 sequence (DNA): TGTGCCAGTAGTACCCAGGGGCCCCGGCATTTT.

This chain joins TRBV10-2 and TRBJ2-6; TRBD1 aligns across 7 bases. The germline V gene has CDR1 WSHSY and CDR2 SAAADI. The CDR3 contains 17 residues. The V segment lost 11 bases and the J segment 0 bases; nucleotides outside the gene matches: 13. CDR3 DNA sequence: TGCGCCGCCAAAGGAGTGACAGGGAGCTCTGGGGCCAACGTCCTGACTTTC. This sequence encodes CAAKGVTGSSGANVLTF.

The chain employs TRBV27 and TRBJ2-1; perhaps TRBD2 as D (5 bases). V was trimmed by 4 bases and J by 2 bases, leaving 9 bases between them. This CDR3 region has 14 residues. Germline V CDR1 and CDR2: MNHEY, SMNVEV (reference sequence). The CDR3, as DNA: TGTGCCAGCAGTTGGGAGACGACCTACAATGAGCAGTTCTTC. Translation gives CASSWETTYNEQFF.